This T cell receptor (beta chain) was profiled in a study of CXCR3-negative and CXCR3-positive naive CD8 T cells. A remark on this clonotype: No antigen is known for it.

Germline V gene sequence: CDR1 SGHTA, CDR2 FQGTGA. The CDR3 has 15 residues. Broader study findings: Comparison of naive cells showed more hydrophobic TRB CDR3s in CXCR3-positive than in CXCR3-negative naive cells.

With UMI labels, 5' RACE was used to prepare the TRB cDNA libraries. TCRdb re-called the 5' RACE reads; every CDR3 protein appears as one record, without DNA. The specimen's table records tens of thousands of distinct CDR3 sequences. The sequenced sample was naive CXCR3+ CD8+ T cells from blood. Subset reported: CD45RO-CCR7+CD27+CD95- naive CD8+ T cells expressing CXCR3 (TNR3+). The gene calls are TRBV7-3 and TRBJ2-7; TCRdb names TRBD1, which stays unverified in the absence of DNA. This clonotype was sampled from a human donor in good health. Some clones in this sample may be carry-over from other donors' samples. The CDR3: CASSLRGQGDYEQYF.